A selection of T cell receptor beta chains follows, all from one sample in a study of blood T cells in healthy people across ages. A single record per CDR3 protein comes from TCRdb applying MiXCR to the 5' RACE reads. The table includes fewer than 1 million distinct CDR3 sequences, approximately 48% detected once. Source material: blood. These receptors were taken from a man in his 60s in good health. CDR3s include the opening cysteine and the closing phenylalanine or tryptophan.

TRBV5-1	TRBJ2-7	CASSPQQGPQLWYF
TRBV28	TRBJ1-6	CASSWEGVDNSPLHF
TRBV3-1	TRBJ2-1	CASSRDRGLSEQFF
TRBV2	TRBJ2-1	CASSEGNRQADEQFF
TRBV6-2/TRBV6-3	TRBJ2-1	CASSYRLAGSGNEQFF
TRBV20-1	TRBJ1-2	CSARKQGASRANYGYTF
TRBV3-1	TRBJ1-5	CASSQLSQPQHF
TRBV20-1	TRBJ2-7	CSASRYEQYF
TRBV6-2/TRBV6-3	TRBJ1-2	CASSTGGFGGYTF
TRBV6-5	TRBJ2-7	CASRAGRSYEQYF
TRBV15	TRBJ2-1	CATSRGTVNNEQFF
TRBV10-3	TRBJ2-5	CAISELNQETQYF
TRBV27	TRBJ2-4	CASSPSGQLNIQYF
TRBV7-2	TRBJ1-2	CASSLGLQTWGYTF
TRBV5-1	TRBJ1-6	CASSLRERTYNSPLHF
TRBV20-1	TRBJ1-2	CSPLDPGSYTF
TRBV27	TRBJ1-5	CASSSSEFSNQPQHF
TRBV5-6	TRBJ2-3	CASSLQGAATDTQYF
TRBV28	TRBJ2-1	CASAPGGSSYNEQFF
TRBV7-9	TRBJ1-2	CASSSHDHGYTF
TRBV6-5	TRBJ2-4	CASSYSGLSVGDIQYF
TRBV12-3/TRBV12-4	TRBJ1-2	CASSLAASFYGYTF
TRBV12-3/TRBV12-4	TRBJ2-7	CASSQENYEQYF
TRBV7-2	TRBJ2-4	CASSFQDVGIQYF
TRBV19	TRBJ2-5	CASSKTAGYTETQYF
TRBV5-1	TRBJ2-7	CASSPAWTSGTYEQYF
TRBV28	TRBJ2-3	CASSSRDRADTQYF
TRBV5-5	TRBJ2-5	CASRRTGTETQYF
TRBV7-9	TRBJ2-3	CASTKRASTDTQYF
TRBV11-3	TRBJ2-4	CASSLAQRGSVKNIQYF
TRBV12-3/TRBV12-4	TRBJ2-1	CASRGIAGNEQFF
TRBV4-3	TRBJ2-5	CASSQDGAGQETQYF
TRBV12-3/TRBV12-4	TRBJ1-5	CASSWGGNSNQPQHF
TRBV7-9	TRBJ2-1	CASSRGLAGVYNDEQFF
TRBV6-5	TRBJ2-5	CASSYSAGQVYVQYF
TRBV7-3	TRBJ2-7	CASSLKGGTYEQYF
TRBV4-1	TRBJ2-3	CASTTSGGTTDTQYF
TRBV30	TRBJ1-1	CAWNVWGEAEAFF
TRBV15	TRBJ1-1	CATSRGTQLLGTPNTEAFF
TRBV20-1	TRBJ2-3	CSARKAAPQYF
TRBV4-3	TRBJ2-7	CASSQLQGPRTSGDYEQYF
TRBV4-1	TRBJ2-1	CASSQVRGSSYNEQFF
TRBV6-6	TRBJ2-5	CASRVGKVRGERYF
TRBV3-1	TRBJ2-5	CASSQPKETQYF
TRBV27	TRBJ1-1	CASSPRTRPMNTEAFF